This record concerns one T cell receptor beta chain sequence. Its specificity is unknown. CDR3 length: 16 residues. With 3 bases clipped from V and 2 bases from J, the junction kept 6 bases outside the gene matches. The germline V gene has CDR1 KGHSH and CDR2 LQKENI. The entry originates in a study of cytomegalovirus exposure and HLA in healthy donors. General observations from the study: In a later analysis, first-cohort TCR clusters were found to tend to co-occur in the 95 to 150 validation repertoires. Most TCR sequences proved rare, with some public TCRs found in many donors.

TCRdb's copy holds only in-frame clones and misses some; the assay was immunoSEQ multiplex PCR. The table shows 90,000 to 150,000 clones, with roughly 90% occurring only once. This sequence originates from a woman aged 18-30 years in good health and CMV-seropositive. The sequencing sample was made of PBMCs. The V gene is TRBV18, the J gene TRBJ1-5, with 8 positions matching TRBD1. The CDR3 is CASSPTGGGGNQPQHF. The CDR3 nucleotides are TGTGCCAGCTCACCTACAGGGGGTGGCGGCAATCAGCCCCAGCATTTT.